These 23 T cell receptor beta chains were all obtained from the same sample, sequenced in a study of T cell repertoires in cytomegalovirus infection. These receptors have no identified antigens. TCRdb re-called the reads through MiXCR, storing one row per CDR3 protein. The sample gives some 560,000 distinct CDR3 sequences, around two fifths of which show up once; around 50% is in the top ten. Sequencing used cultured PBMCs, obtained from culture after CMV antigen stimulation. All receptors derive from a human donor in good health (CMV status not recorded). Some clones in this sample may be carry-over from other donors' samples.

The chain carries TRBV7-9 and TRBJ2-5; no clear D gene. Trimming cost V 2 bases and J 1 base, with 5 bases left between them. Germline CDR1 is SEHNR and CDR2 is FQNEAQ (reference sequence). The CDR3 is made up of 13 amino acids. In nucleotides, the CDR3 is TGTGCCAGCAGCTTAAATTTCCAAGAGACCCAGTACTTC. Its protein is CASSLNFQETQYF.

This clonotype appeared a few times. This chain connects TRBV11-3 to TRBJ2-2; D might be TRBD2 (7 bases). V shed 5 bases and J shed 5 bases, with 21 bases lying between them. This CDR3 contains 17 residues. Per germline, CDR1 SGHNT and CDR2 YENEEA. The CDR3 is CASSPSGQGRETGELFF. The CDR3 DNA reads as TGTGCCAGCAGCCCGAGTGGGCAGGGGAGGGAGACCGGGGAGCTGTTTTTT.

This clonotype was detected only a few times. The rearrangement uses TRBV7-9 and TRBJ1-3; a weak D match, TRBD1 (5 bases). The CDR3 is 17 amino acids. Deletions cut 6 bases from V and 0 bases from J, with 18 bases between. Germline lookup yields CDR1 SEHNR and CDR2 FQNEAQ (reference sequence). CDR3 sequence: CASSGNGDGNSGNTIYF. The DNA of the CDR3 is TGTGCCAGCAGTGGCAACGGGGACGGAAACTCTGGAAACACCATATATTTT.

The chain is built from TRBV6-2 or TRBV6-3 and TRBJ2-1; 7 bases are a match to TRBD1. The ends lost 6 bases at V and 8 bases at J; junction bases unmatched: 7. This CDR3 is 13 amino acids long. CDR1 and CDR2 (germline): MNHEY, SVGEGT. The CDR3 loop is CASRRQGGDEQFF. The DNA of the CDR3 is TGTGCCAGCAGAAGACAGGGTGGCGATGAGCAGTTCTTC.

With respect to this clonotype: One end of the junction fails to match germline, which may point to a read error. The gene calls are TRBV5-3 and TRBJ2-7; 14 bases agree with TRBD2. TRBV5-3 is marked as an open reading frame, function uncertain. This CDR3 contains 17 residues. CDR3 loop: CASSFPGLAGGPYEQYF. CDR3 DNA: TGTGCCAGCAGCTTCCCCGGACTAGCGGGAGGCCCCTACGAGCAGTACTTC.

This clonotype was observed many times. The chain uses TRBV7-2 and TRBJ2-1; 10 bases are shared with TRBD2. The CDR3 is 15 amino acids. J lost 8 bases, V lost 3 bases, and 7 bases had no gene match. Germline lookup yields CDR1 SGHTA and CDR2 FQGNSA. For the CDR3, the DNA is TGTGCCAGCAGCTTCGGTAGCGGGAGGCGCGATGAGCAGTTCTTC. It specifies CASSFGSGRRDEQFF.

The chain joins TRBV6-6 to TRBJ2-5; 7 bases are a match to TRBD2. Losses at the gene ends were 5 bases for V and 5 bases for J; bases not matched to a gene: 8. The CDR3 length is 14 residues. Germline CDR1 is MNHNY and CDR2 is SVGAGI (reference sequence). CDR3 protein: CASSVSGYSETQYF. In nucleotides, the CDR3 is TGTGCCAGCAGTGTTAGCGGGTATTCGGAGACCCAGTACTTC.

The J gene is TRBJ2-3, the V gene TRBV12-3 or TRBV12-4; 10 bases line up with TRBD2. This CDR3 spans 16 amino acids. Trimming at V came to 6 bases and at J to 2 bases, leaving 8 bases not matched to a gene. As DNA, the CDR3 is TGTGCCAGCAGACAAAGGACTAGCGGATACACAGATACGCAGTATTTT. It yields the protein CASRQRTSGYTDTQYF.

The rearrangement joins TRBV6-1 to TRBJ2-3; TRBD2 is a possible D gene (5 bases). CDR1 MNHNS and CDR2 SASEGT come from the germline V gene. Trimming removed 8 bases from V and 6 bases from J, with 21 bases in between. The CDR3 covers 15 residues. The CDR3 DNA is TGTGCCAGCTCGTCTAGCCCTTCATATGGGGATACGCAGTATTTT. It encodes CASSSSPSYGDTQYF.

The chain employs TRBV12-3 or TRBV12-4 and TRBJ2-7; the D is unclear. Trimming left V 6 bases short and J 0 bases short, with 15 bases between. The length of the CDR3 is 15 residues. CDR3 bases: TGTGCCAGCAGAGTTACCGGGTCGAACTCCTACGAGCAGTACTTC. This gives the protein CASRVTGSNSYEQYF.

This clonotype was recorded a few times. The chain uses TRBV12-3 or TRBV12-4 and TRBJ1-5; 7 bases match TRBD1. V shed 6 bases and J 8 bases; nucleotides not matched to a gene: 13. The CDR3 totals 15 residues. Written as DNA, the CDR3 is TGTGCCAGCAGCGCCTCGACAGGGTTGTTAAAGCCCCAGCATTTT. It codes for CASSASTGLLKPQHF.

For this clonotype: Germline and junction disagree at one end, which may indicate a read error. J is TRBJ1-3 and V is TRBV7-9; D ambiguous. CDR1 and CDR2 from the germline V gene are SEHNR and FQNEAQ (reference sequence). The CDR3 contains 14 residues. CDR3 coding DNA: TGTGCCAGCAGCTTAGAATCAACTGGGAACACCATATATTTT. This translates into CASSLESTGNTIYF. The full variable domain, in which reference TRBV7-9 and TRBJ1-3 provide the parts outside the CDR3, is DTGVSQNPRHKITKRGQNVTFRCDPISEHNRLYWYRQTLGQGPEFLTYFQNEAQLEKSRLLSDRFSAERPKGSFSTLEIQRTEQGDSAMYLCASSLESTGNTIYFGEGSWLTVV.

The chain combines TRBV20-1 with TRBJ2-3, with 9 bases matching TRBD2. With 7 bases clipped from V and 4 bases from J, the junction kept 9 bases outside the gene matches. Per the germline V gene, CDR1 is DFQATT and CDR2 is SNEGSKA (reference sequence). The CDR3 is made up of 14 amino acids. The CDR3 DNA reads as TGCAGTGTCCCGAAGGCGGGGGGGGCAGATACGCAGTATTTT. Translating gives CSVPKAGGADTQYF.

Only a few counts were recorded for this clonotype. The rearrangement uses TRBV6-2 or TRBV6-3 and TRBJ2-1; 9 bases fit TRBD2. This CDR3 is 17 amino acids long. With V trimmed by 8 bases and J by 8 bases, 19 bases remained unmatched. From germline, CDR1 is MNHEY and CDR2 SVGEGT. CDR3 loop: CASGPLRSLAGAHEQFF. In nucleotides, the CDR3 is TGTGCCAGCGGACCGTTACGGAGTTTAGCGGGAGCACATGAGCAGTTCTTC.

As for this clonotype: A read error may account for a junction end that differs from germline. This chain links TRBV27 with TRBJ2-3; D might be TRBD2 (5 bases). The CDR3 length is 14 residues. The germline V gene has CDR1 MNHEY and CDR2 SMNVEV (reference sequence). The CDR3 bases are TGTGCCAGCAGCCCGCGGGTGGCCACAGATACGCGGTATTTT. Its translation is CASSPRVATDTRYF.

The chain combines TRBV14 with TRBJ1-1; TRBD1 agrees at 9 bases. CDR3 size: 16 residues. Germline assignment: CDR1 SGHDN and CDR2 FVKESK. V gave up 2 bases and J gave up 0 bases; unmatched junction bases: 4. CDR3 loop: CASSQYGQGLNTEAFF. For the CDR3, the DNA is TGTGCCAGCAGCCAATACGGACAGGGGCTGAACACTGAAGCTTTCTTT.

CDR3 nucleotide sequence: TGTGCCAGCAGTTCCCTGGACTCTATCAATGAGCAGTTCTTC. It is translated as CASSSLDSINEQFF. This chain joins TRBV12-3 or TRBV12-4 and TRBJ2-1; D may be TRBD2 (5 bases). The CDR3 runs 14 residues. V was trimmed by 4 bases and J by 6 bases, leaving 13 bases between them.

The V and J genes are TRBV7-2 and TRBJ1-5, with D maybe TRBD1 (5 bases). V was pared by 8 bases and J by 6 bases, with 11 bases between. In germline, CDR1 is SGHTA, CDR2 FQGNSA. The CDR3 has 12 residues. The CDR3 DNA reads TGTGCCAGCGGGGGATTGGGTCAGCCCCAGCATTTT. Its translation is CASGGLGQPQHF. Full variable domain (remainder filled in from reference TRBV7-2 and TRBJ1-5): GAGVSQSPSNKVTEKGKDVELRCDPISGHTALYWYRQSLGQGLEFLIYFQGNSAPDKSGLPSDRFSAERTGGSVSTLTIQRTQQEDSAVYLCASGGLGQPQHFGDGTRLSIL.

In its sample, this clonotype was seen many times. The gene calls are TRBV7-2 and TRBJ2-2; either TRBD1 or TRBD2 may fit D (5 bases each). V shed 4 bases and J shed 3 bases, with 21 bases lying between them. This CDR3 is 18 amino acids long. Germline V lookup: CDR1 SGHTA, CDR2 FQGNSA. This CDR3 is CASSSYRGTVRDTGELFF. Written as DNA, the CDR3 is TGTGCCAGCAGCTCGTACCGTGGGACCGTCCGGGACACCGGGGAGCTGTTTTTT.

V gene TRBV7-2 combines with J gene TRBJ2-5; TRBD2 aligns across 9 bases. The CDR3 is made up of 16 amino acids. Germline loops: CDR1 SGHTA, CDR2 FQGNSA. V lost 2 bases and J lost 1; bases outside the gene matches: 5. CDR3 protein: CASSLRAGGSQETQYF. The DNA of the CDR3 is TGTGCCAGCAGCTTAAGAGCGGGAGGTTCCCAAGAGACCCAGTACTTC.

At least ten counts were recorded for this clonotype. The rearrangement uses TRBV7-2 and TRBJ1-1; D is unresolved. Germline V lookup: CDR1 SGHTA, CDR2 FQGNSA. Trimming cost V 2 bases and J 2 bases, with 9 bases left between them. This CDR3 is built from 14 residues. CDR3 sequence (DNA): TGTGCCAGCAGCTTAAGATCAGGAAACACTGAAGCTTTCTTT. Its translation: CASSLRSGNTEAFF. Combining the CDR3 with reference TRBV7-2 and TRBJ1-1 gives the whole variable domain GAGVSQSPSNKVTEKGKDVELRCDPISGHTALYWYRQSLGQGLEFLIYFQGNSAPDKSGLPSDRFSAERTGGSVSTLTIQRTQQEDSAVYLCASSLRSGNTEAFFGQGTRLTVV.

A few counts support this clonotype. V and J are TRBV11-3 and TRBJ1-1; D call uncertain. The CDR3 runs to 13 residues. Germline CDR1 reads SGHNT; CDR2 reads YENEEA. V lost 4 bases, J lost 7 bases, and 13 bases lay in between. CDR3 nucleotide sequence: TGTGCCAGCAGCTCCCGAACAGACGGTGAAGCTTTCTTT. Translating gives CASSSRTDGEAFF.

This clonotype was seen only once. This CDR3 is CSVVPNGGRLGEQFF. The CDR3 DNA reads as TGCAGCGTTGTTCCCAATGGCGGGAGGCTCGGGGAGCAGTTCTTC. The chain joins TRBV29-1 to TRBJ2-1; 8 nucleotides match TRBD2. Per germline, CDR1 SQVTM and CDR2 ANQGSEA. This CDR3 comprises 15 residues. V trimming: 4 bases; J trimming: 10 bases; junction bases outside the gene matches: 15.